A selection of T cell receptor beta chains follows, all from one sample in a study of cytomegalovirus exposure and HLA in healthy donors. This table comes from immunoSEQ multiplex PCR, and its TCRdb copy is limited to in-frame clones, with some not included. The table has 150,000 to 200,000 clones, roughly 80% seen once; the top ten hold roughly 1.4%. Sequenced input: PBMCs. The receptor source for this set is a woman aged 45-65 years in good health and CMV-seronegative. CDR3s include the opening cysteine and the closing phenylalanine or tryptophan. D genes are given only for firm matches. Size values are once, few and many counts, or a class for expanded clones, and some rows have none.

V	J	size	D	DNA	CDR3
TRBV19	TRBJ2-7	NA	NA	TGTGCCAGTCGAAAGGGGGGGGCGAGCTCCTACGAGCAGTACTTC	CASRKGGASSYEQYF
TRBV6-5	TRBJ2-7	NA	NA	TGTGCCAGCAGTTACCTGAGTTTTTCCTACGAGCAGTACTTC	CASSYLSFSYEQYF
TRBV18	TRBJ1-3	once	NA	TGTGCCAGCTCACCCCCTACGGCAGGGTCTGGAAACACCATATATTTT	CASSPPTAGSGNTIYF
TRBV7-9	TRBJ1-4	NA	TRBD1	TGTGCCAGCAGCCCCAGGGGGACTAATGAAAAACTGTTTTTT	CASSPRGTNEKLFF
TRBV5-1	TRBJ1-2	NA	TRBD1	TGCGCCAGCAGCTTGTCACCATCAGGGGGAAACTATGGCTACACCTTC	CASSLSPSGGNYGYTF
TRBV2	TRBJ2-2	NA	NA	TGTGCCAGCAGTGAGAGGAGGGGAGACACCGGGGAGCTGTTTTTT	CASSERRGDTGELFF
TRBV9	TRBJ1-1	NA	NA	TGTGCCAGCAGCGTAGGGGGCTCCAGGAACACTGAAGCTTTCTTT	CASSVGGSRNTEAFF
TRBV11-2	TRBJ2-1	NA	NA	TGTGCCAGCAGCCCGAGCGGCGCGGCTTCCTACAATGAGCAGTTCTTC	CASSPSGAASYNEQFF
TRBV5-6	TRBJ2-1	NA	TRBD2	TGTGCCAGCAGCTTGGTCGTAGCGGGGGGGCTCAATGAGCAGTTCTTC	CASSLVVAGGLNEQFF
TRBV11-2	TRBJ1-4	NA	TRBD1	TGTGCCAGCAGCTTATGGGGGACAGGGAGGAGAACTAATGAAAAACTGTTTTTT	CASSLWGTGRRTNEKLFF
TRBV6-5	TRBJ2-6	few	TRBD1	TGTGCCAGCAGCCCCGGACAGGGAGGGGCCAACGTCCTGACTTTC	CASSPGQGGANVLTF
TRBV10-3	TRBJ1-1	NA	NA	TGTGCCATCAGCCCAGTGGGGGGAGGGAACACTGAAGCTTTCTTT	CAISPVGGGNTEAFF
TRBV9	TRBJ2-3	NA	TRBD2	TGTGCCAGCAGCCCACGGACTAGCGGGGGGTATAGCACAGATACGCAGTATTTT	CASSPRTSGGYSTDTQYF
TRBV9	TRBJ2-2	NA	TRBD1	TGTGCCAGCAGCGCCGACAGGGTGTACACCGGGGAGCTGTTTTTT	CASSADRVYTGELFF
TRBV5-1	TRBJ2-7	NA	NA	TGCGCCAGCAGCTTGGCCGCGCGAGGGCTATACGAGCAGTACTTC	CASSLAARGLYEQYF
TRBV15	TRBJ1-1	NA	NA	TGTGCCACCAGCAGTACTCGGGACACAGCTGAAGCTTTCTTT	CATSSTRDTAEAFF
TRBV27	TRBJ2-3	once	TRBD1	TGTGCCAGCAGTTTTTTGGGACAGGAGGCAGATACGCAGTATTTT	CASSFLGQEADTQYF
TRBV7-8	TRBJ2-1	NA	TRBD1	TGTGCCAGCAGCTCACAGGGGTACAATGAGCAGTTCTTC	CASSSQGYNEQFF
TRBV7-3	TRBJ2-1	NA	TRBD2	TGTGCCAGCAGCTTAACCGTCTCTAGCGGCTACAATGAGCAGTTCTTC	CASSLTVSSGYNEQFF
TRBV7-8	TRBJ1-1	NA	NA	TGTGCCAGCAGCACAGGGCCTGGGGACACTGAAGCTTTCTTT	CASSTGPGDTEAFF
TRBV28	TRBJ2-7	NA	TRBD2	TGTGCCAGCAGTTTAGTGGGAGGGAGCTCCTACGAGCAGTACTTC	CASSLVGGSSYEQYF
TRBV30	TRBJ2-1	NA	NA	TGTGCCTGGAGTGTTGGTGTGAGTGAGCAGTTCTTC	CAWSVGVSEQFF